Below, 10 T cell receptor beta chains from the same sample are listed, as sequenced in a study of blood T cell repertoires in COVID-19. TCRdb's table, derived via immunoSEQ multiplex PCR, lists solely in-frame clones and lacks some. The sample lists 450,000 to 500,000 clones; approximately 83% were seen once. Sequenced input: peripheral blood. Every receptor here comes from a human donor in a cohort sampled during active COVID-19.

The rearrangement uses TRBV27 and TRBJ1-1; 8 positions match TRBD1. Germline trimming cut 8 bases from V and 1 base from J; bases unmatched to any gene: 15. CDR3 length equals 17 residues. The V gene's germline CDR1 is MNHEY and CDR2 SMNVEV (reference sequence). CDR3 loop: CASGFGRQGIWNTEAFF. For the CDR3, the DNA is TGTGCCAGCGGATTCGGTCGACAGGGGATATGGAACACTGAAGCTTTCTTT.

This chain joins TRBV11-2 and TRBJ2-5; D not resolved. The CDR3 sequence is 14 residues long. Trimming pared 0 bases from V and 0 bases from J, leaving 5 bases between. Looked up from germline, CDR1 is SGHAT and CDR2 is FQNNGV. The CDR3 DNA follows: TGTGCCAGCAGCTTAGATTTATACCAAGAGACCCAGTACTTC. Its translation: CASSLDLYQETQYF.

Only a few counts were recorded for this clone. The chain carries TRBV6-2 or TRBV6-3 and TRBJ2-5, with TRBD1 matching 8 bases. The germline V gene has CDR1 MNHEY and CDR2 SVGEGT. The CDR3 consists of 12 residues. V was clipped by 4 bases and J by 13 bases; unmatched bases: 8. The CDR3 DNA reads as TGTGCCAGCAGTTGGTGGGGGACAGGCGTGTACTTC. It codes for CASSWWGTGVYF.

The CDR3 reads CASSEDTNYGYTF. CDR3 sequence (DNA): TGTGCCAGCAGTGAGGACACAAACTATGGCTACACCTTC. This sequence joins TRBV5-4 and TRBJ1-2; D might be TRBD1 (5 bases). Trimming cost V 5 bases and J 2 bases, with 10 bases left between them. This CDR3 comprises 13 residues. The V gene's germline CDR1 is SGHNT and CDR2 YYREEE (reference sequence).

The CDR3 reads CASSRTSGSSYNEQFF. The CDR3 DNA reads as TGTGCCAGCAGCCGGACTAGCGGGAGCTCCTACAATGAGCAGTTCTTC. V usage is TRBV9 and J usage is TRBJ2-1; TRBD2 matches at 13 bases. V dropped 4 bases and J dropped 0; count of bases not matched to a gene: 1. Germline CDR1 SGDLS, CDR2 YYNGEE. This CDR3 spans 16 amino acids.

The CDR3 coding sequence is TGTGCCAGCAGCTTGGGGGCATATAGCGGGAGCCCCTACGAGCAGTACTTC. Protein product: CASSLGAYSGSPYEQYF. The V and J genes are TRBV5-4 and TRBJ2-7, with 9 bases matching TRBD2. This CDR3 has 17 amino acids. V lost 0 bases to trimming and J lost 2 bases; unmatched junction nucleotides: 9. Per germline, CDR1 SGHNT and CDR2 YYREEE (reference sequence).

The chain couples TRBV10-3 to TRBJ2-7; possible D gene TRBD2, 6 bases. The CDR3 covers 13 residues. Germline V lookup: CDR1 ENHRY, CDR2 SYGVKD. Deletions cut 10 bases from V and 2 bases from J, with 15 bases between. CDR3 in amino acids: CATRRGGPYEQYF. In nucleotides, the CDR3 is TGTGCCACCCGAAGGGGAGGTCCCTACGAGCAGTACTTC.

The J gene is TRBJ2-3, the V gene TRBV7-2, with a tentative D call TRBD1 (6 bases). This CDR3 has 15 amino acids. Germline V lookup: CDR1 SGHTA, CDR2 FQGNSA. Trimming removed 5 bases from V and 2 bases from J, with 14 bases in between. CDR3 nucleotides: TGTGCCAGCAGCGTTACGGGACATTCCACAGATACGCAGTATTTT. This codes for CASSVTGHSTDTQYF.

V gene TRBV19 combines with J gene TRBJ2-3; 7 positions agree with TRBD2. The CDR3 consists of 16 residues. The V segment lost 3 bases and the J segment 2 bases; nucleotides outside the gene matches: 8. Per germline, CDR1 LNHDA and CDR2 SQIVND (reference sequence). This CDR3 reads CASSMGLLPSTDTQYF. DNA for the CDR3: TGTGCCAGTAGTATGGGACTACTGCCTTCCACAGATACGCAGTATTTT.

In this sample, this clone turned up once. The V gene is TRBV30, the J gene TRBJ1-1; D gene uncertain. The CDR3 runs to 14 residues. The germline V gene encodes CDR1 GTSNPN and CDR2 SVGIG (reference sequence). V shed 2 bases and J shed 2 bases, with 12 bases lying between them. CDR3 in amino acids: CAWSPTAGNTEAFF. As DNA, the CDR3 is TGTGCCTGGAGTCCAACGGCAGGCAACACTGAAGCTTTCTTT.